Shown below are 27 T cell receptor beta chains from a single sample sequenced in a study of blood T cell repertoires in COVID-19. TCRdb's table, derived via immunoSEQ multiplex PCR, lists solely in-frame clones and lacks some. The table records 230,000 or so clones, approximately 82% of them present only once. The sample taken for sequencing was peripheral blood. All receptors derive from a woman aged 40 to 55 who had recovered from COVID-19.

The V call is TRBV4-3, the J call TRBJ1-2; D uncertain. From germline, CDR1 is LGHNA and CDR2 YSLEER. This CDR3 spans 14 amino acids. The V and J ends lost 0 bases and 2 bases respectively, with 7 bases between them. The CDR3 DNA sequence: TGCGCCAGCAGCCAAGATCAGGTGAACTATGGCTACACCTTC. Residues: CASSQDQVNYGYTF.

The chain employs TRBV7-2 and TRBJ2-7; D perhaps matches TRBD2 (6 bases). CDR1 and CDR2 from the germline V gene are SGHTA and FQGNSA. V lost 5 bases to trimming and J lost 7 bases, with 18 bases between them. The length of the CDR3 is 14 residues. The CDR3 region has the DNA TGTGCCAGCAGCCCCGACCGACGGGACTGGGAGCAGTACTTC. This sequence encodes CASSPDRRDWEQYF.

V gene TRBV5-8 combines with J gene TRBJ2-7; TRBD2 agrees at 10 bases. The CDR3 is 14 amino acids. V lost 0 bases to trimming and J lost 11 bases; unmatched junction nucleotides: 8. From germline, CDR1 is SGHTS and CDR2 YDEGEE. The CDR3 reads CASSLVLAGVREYF. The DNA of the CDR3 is TGTGCCAGCAGCTTGGTTCTAGCGGGGGTAAGGGAGTACTTC.

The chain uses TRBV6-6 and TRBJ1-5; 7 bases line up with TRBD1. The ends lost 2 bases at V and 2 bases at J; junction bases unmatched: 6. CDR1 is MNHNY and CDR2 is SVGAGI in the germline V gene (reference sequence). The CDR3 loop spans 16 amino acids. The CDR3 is CASSYRSGGGNQPQHF. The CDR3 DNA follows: TGTGCCAGCAGTTACCGTTCAGGGGGTGGCAATCAGCCCCAGCATTTT.

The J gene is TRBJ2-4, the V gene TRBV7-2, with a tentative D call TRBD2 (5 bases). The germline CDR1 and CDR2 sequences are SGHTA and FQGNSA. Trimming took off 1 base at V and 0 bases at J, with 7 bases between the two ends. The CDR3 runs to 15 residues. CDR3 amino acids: CASSLGTLAKNIQYF. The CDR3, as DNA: TGTGCCAGCAGCTTAGGGACTCTAGCCAAAAACATTCAGTACTTC.

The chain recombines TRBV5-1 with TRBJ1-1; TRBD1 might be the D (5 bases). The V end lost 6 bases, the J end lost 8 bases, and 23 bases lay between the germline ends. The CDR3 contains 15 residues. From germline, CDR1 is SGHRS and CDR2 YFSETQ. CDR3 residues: CASNTVAGGATEAFF. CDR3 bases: TGCGCCAGCAACACAGTCGCCGGGGGTGCTACGGAAGCTTTCTTT.

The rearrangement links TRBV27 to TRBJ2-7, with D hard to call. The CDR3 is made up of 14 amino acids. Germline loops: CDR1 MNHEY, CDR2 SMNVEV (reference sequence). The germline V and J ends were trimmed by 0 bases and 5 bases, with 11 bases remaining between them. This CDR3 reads CASSLSKYLDEQYF. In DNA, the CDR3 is TGTGCCAGCAGTTTATCGAAATACTTAGACGAGCAGTACTTC.

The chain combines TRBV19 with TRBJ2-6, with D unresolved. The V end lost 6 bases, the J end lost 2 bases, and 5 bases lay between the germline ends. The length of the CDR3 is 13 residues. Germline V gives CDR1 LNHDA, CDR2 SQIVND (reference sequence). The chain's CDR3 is CASSAAGANVLTF. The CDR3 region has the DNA TGTGCCAGTAGCGCAGCTGGGGCCAACGTCCTGACTTTC. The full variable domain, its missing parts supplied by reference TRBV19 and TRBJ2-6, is DGGITQSPKYLFRKEGQNVTLSCEQNLNHDAMYWYRQDPGQGLRLIYYSQIVNDFQKGDIAEGYSVSREKKESFPLTVTSAQKNPTAFYLCASSAAGANVLTFGAGSRLTVL.

This chain's CDR3 is CSASMVSGDQPQHF. DNA for the CDR3: TGCAGTGCTAGTATGGTGTCAGGGGATCAGCCCCAGCATTTT. The chain carries TRBV20-1 and TRBJ1-5, with D possibly TRBD1 on 6 matching bases. V was shortened by 3 bases and J by 5 bases, with 14 bases between the two germline ends. CDR1 is DFQATT, CDR2 SNEGSKA, per germline (reference sequence). The CDR3 is 14 amino acids.

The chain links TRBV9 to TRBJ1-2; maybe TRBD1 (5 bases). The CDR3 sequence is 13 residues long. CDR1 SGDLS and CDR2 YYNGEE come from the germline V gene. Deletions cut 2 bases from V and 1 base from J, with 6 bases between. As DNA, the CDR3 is TGTGCCAGCAGCGTTGACAGTAACTATGGCTACACCTTC. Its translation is CASSVDSNYGYTF.

Written as DNA, the CDR3 is TGCGCCAGCAGTCTGGGGTTCCGGACTAGCGGGGGAGACACAGATACGCAGTATTTT. Translated: CASSLGFRTSGGDTDTQYF. The chain has TRBV5-1 and TRBJ2-3; 13 nucleotides match TRBD2. The CDR3 loop spans 19 amino acids. With V trimmed by 5 bases and J by 2 bases, 14 bases remained unmatched. Germline CDR1 and CDR2: SGHRS and YFSETQ.

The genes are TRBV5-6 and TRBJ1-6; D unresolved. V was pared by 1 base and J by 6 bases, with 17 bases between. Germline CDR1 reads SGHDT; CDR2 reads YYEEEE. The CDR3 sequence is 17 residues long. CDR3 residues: CASSLRPGGFINSPLHF. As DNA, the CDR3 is TGTGCCAGCAGCTTGCGACCGGGTGGATTTATTAATTCACCCCTCCACTTT.

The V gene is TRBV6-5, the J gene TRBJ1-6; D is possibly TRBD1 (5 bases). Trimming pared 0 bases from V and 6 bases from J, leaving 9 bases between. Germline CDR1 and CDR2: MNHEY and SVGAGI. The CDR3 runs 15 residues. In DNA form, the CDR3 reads TGTGCCAGCAGTTACTCGATGGGGGGTAATTCACCCCTCCACTTT. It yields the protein CASSYSMGGNSPLHF.

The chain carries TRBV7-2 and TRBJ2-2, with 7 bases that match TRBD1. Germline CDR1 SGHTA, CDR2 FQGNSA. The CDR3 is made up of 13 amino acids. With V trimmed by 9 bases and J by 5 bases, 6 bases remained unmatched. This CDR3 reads CASRQGVTGELFF. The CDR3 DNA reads TGTGCCAGTAGACAGGGTGTTACCGGGGAGCTGTTTTTT.

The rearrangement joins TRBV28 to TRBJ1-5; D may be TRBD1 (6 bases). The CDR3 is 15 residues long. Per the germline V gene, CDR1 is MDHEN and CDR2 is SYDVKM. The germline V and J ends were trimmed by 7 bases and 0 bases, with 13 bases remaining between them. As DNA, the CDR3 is TGTGCCAGCATAGGGGGAACTTATAGCAATCAGCCCCAGCATTTT. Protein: CASIGGTYSNQPQHF.

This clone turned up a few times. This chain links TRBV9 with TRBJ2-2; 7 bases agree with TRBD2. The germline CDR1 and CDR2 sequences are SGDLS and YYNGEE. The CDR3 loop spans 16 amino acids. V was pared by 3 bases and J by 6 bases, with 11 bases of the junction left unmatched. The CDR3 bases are TGTGCCAGCAGCGGCACCGGGACTACCGATCCCGGGGAGCTGTTTTTT. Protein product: CASSGTGTTDPGELFF.

The CDR3 nucleotides are TGTGCCAGCAGTGAACAGTGGGGGCTGTACGAGCAGTACTTC. This gives the protein CASSEQWGLYEQYF. The V gene is TRBV6-1, the J gene TRBJ2-7, with D tentatively TRBD1 (6 bases). The CDR3 runs to 14 residues. Germline V lookup: CDR1 MNHNS, CDR2 SASEGT. V lost 2 bases and J lost 4, with 12 bases in between.

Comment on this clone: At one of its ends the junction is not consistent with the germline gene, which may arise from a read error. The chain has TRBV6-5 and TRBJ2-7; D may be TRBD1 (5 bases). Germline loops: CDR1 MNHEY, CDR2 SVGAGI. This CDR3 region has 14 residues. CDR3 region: CAGSLDNHPGEQYF. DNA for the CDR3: TGTGCCGGCAGTTTGGACAATCATCCGGGCGAGCAGTACTTC.

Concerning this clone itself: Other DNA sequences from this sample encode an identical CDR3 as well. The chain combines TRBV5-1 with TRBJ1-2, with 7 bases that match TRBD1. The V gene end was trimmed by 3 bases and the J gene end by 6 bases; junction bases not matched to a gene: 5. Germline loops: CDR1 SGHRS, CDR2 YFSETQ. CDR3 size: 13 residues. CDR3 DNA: TGCGCCAGCAGCTCTGGACAGGAAAATGGCTACACCTTC. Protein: CASSSGQENGYTF.

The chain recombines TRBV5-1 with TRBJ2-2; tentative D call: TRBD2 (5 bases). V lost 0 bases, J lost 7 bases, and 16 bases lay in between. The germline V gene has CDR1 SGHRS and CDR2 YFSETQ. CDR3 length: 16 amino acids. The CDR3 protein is CASSLGTSLIIGELFF. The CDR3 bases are TGCGCCAGCAGCTTGGGGACTTCCCTTATAATCGGGGAGCTGTTTTTT.

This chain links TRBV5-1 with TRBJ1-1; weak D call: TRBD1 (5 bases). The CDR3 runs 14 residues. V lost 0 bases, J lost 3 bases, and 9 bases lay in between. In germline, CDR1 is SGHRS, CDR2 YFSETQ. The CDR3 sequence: CASSLAIGDTEAFF. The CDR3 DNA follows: TGCGCCAGCAGCTTGGCCATAGGGGACACTGAAGCTTTCTTT.

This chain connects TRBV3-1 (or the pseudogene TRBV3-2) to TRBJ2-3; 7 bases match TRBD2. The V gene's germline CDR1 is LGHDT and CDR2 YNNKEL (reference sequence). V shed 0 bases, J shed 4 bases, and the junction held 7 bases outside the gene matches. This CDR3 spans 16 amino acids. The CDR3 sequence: CASSQDWAGEADTQYF. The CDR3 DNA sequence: TGTGCCAGCAGCCAAGATTGGGCGGGGGAGGCAGATACGCAGTATTTT.

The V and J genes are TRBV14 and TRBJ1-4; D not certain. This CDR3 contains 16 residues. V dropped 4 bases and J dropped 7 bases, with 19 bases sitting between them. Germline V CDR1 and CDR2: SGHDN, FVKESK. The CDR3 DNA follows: TGTGCCAGCAGCCCCCGAGGCAGACTCAAGAGTGAAAAACTGTTTTTT. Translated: CASSPRGRLKSEKLFF.

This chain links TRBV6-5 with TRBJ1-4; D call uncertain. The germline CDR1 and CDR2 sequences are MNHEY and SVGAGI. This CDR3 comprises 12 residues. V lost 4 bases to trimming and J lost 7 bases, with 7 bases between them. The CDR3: CASSSGGEKLFF. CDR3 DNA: TGTGCCAGCAGTTCGGGTGGTGAAAAACTGTTTTTT.

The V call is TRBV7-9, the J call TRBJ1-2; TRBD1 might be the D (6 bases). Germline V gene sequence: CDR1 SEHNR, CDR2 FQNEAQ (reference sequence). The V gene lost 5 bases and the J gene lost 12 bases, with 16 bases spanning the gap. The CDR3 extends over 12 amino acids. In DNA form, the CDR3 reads TGTGCCAGCAGCCGGAACAGGGACGGGAACACCTTC. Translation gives CASSRNRDGNTF.

The CDR3 sequence: CASSLPGQGYSPLHF. DNA of the CDR3: TGTGCCAGCAGTTTACCGGGACAGGGTTATTCACCCCTCCACTTT. The genes are TRBV2 and TRBJ1-6; 9 bases match TRBD1. The V segment lost 5 bases and the J segment 8 bases; nucleotides outside the gene matches: 7. The CDR3 has 15 residues. Germline V gene data show CDR1 as SNHLY and CDR2 as FYNNEI.

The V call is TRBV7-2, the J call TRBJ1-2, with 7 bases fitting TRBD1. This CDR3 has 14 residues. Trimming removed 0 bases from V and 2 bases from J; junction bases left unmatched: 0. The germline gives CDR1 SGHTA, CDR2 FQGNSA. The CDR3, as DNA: TGTGCCAGCAGCTTAGCGGGACAGAACTATGGCTACACCTTC. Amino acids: CASSLAGQNYGYTF.